These T cell receptor beta chains were read from a single sample in a study of shared clonotypes between healthy human individuals. Here immunoSEQ multiplex PCR was the method, and the copy in TCRdb shows in-frame clones only, minus some. The table shows a few million clones, with just over 90% occurring only once. Sample: naive CD4+ T cells from PBMCs. The receptors stem from a man younger than 35 in good health. Some clones in this sample may be carry-over from other donors' samples. Both conserved end residues are part of each CDR3. The D gene is left open where the match is weak. The size of a clone is reported for some rows only, either as once, few or many, or as a class for expanded clones.

clone size: NA; J gene: TRBJ1-4; D gene: TRBD1; V gene: TRBV7-9; CDR3 protein: CASSLGPGGNEKLFF; CDR3 DNA: TGTGCCAGCAGCTTAGGACCAGGGGGTAATGAAAAACTGTTTTTT
clone size: NA; J gene: TRBJ2-7; D gene: TRBD1; V gene: TRBV27; CDR3 protein: CASRVGPLQGASDEQYF; CDR3 DNA: TGTGCCAGCAGAGTTGGACCATTACAGGGGGCCTCGGACGAGCAGTACTTC
clone size: NA; J gene: TRBJ1-4; D gene: TRBD1; V gene: TRBV29-1; CDR3 protein: CSAGGMEGEKLFF; CDR3 DNA: TGCAGCGCAGGGGGTATGGAGGGTGAAAAACTGTTTTTT
clone size: NA; J gene: TRBJ2-2; D gene: TRBD1; V gene: TRBV19; CDR3 protein: CASQWDRDTGELFF; CDR3 DNA: TGTGCCAGCCAGTGGGACAGAGACACCGGGGAGCTGTTTTTT
clone size: NA; J gene: TRBJ1-5; D gene: NA; V gene: TRBV7-8; CDR3 protein: CASSLTGTDKYSNQPQHF; CDR3 DNA: TGTGCCAGCAGCTTAACCGGGACGGACAAATATAGCAATCAGCCCCAGCATTTT
clone size: NA; J gene: TRBJ2-2; D gene: TRBD2; V gene: TRBV27; CDR3 protein: CASSLLGGRPHTGELFF; CDR3 DNA: TGTGCCAGCAGTTTATTGGGCGGGAGGCCCCACACCGGGGAGCTGTTTTTT
clone size: NA; J gene: TRBJ2-7; D gene: NA; V gene: TRBV18; CDR3 protein: CASRSYEQYF; CDR3 DNA: TGTGCCAGCCGCTCCTACGAGCAGTACTTC
clone size: NA; J gene: TRBJ2-1; D gene: TRBD1; V gene: TRBV4-2; CDR3 protein: CASSQMGQGRYNEQFF; CDR3 DNA: TGTGCCAGCAGCCAGATGGGACAGGGGCGCTACAATGAGCAGTTCTTC
clone size: NA; J gene: TRBJ2-7; D gene: NA; V gene: TRBV7-6; CDR3 protein: CASSLAAGSYEQYF; CDR3 DNA: TGTGCCAGCAGCTTAGCTGCAGGGAGCTACGAGCAGTACTTC
clone size: NA; J gene: TRBJ1-1; D gene: TRBD1; V gene: TRBV25-1; CDR3 protein: CASSEYGTAGTEAFF; CDR3 DNA: TGTGCCAGCAGTGAATATGGGACAGCTGGCACTGAAGCTTTCTTT
clone size: NA; J gene: TRBJ2-1; D gene: NA; V gene: TRBV19; CDR3 protein: CASSIRFHRRARSSYNEQFF; CDR3 DNA: TGTGCCAGTAGTATAAGATTTCATCGGCGGGCGCGGAGCTCCTACAATGAGCAGTTCTTC
clone size: NA; J gene: TRBJ2-2; D gene: NA; V gene: TRBV19; CDR3 protein: CASDTRTNTGELFF; CDR3 DNA: TGTGCCAGTGACACCCGTACGAACACCGGGGAGCTGTTTTTT
clone size: NA; J gene: TRBJ1-5; D gene: TRBD1; V gene: TRBV5-1; CDR3 protein: CASSADRGGQPQHF; CDR3 DNA: TGCGCCAGCAGCGCCGACAGGGGAGGTCAGCCCCAGCATTTT
clone size: NA; J gene: TRBJ2-2; D gene: NA; V gene: TRBV4-1; CDR3 protein: CASSQEAAGANTGELFF; CDR3 DNA: TGCGCCAGCAGCCAAGAGGCGGCAGGGGCCAACACCGGGGAGCTGTTTTTT
clone size: NA; J gene: TRBJ1-1; D gene: NA; V gene: TRBV5-1; CDR3 protein: CASSLSRDPVSTEAFF; CDR3 DNA: TGCGCCAGCAGCTTGTCCAGGGATCCTGTAAGCACTGAAGCTTTCTTT
clone size: NA; J gene: TRBJ2-5; D gene: NA; V gene: TRBV7-7; CDR3 protein: CASSLSGAETQYF; CDR3 DNA: TGTGCCAGCAGCTTATCAGGGGCTGAGACCCAGTACTTC
clone size: NA; J gene: TRBJ2-5; D gene: TRBD2; V gene: TRBV7-3; CDR3 protein: CASSPSSGRQETQYF; CDR3 DNA: TGTGCCAGCAGCCCCAGCAGCGGGAGGCAAGAGACCCAGTACTTC
clone size: NA; J gene: TRBJ2-3; D gene: NA; V gene: TRBV9; CDR3 protein: CASSLVAGTDTQYF; CDR3 DNA: TGTGCCAGCAGCCTCGTAGCTGGCACAGATACGCAGTATTTT
clone size: NA; J gene: TRBJ2-3; D gene: NA; V gene: TRBV2; CDR3 protein: CASRDDSRGTQYF; CDR3 DNA: TGTGCCAGCAGGGACGACTCGCGGGGTACGCAGTATTTT
clone size: NA; J gene: TRBJ2-5; D gene: TRBD2; V gene: TRBV28; CDR3 protein: CASNTHGGPKWGLAGVKTQYF; CDR3 DNA: TGTGCCAGCAACACCCATGGGGGACCTAAGTGGGGACTAGCGGGAGTAAAGACCCAGTACTTC
clone size: NA; J gene: TRBJ2-2; D gene: TRBD2; V gene: TRBV9; CDR3 protein: CASSVRALAGNTGELFF; CDR3 DNA: TGTGCCAGCAGCGTTAGAGCACTAGCGGGAAACACCGGGGAGCTGTTTTTT
clone size: NA; J gene: TRBJ2-7; D gene: TRBD2; V gene: TRBV2; CDR3 protein: CASSSGTSPYEQYF; CDR3 DNA: TGTGCCAGCAGTTCCGGGACTAGCCCCTACGAGCAGTACTTC
clone size: once; J gene: TRBJ1-2; D gene: NA; V gene: TRBV5-8; CDR3 protein: CASSEYTGINYGYTF; CDR3 DNA: TGTGCCAGCAGCGAGTACACAGGGATTAACTATGGCTACACCTTC
clone size: NA; J gene: TRBJ2-7; D gene: NA; V gene: TRBV5-8; CDR3 protein: CASSPPPYEQYF; CDR3 DNA: TGTGCCAGCAGCCCCCCCCCATACGAGCAGTACTTC
clone size: NA; J gene: TRBJ2-1; D gene: TRBD1; V gene: TRBV5-4; CDR3 protein: CASSSGQPYNEQFF; CDR3 DNA: TGTGCCAGCAGTTCGGGACAGCCTTACAATGAGCAGTTCTTC
clone size: NA; J gene: TRBJ2-7; D gene: TRBD2; V gene: TRBV25-1; CDR3 protein: CASSGDYAPEQYF; CDR3 DNA: TGTGCCAGCAGTGGGGACTATGCGCCCGAGCAGTACTTC
clone size: once; J gene: TRBJ2-1; D gene: TRBD2; V gene: TRBV10-3; CDR3 protein: CAISDGLGFNEQFF; CDR3 DNA: TGTGCCATCAGTGACGGACTAGGATTCAATGAGCAGTTCTTC
clone size: NA; J gene: TRBJ2-7; D gene: TRBD1; V gene: TRBV5-6; CDR3 protein: CASRLRDRGLEQYF; CDR3 DNA: TGTGCCAGCAGACTCCGGGACAGGGGGCTGGAGCAGTACTTC
clone size: NA; J gene: TRBJ1-4; D gene: NA; V gene: TRBV28; CDR3 protein: CASSRAPNEKLFF; CDR3 DNA: TGTGCCAGCAGCCGGGCTCCTAATGAAAAACTGTTTTTT
clone size: once; J gene: TRBJ2-2; D gene: TRBD2; V gene: TRBV10-3; CDR3 protein: CAITSGSPNTGELFF; CDR3 DNA: TGTGCCATCACAAGCGGGAGCCCGAACACCGGGGAGCTGTTTTTT
clone size: NA; J gene: TRBJ2-4; D gene: NA; V gene: TRBV30; CDR3 protein: CAWGRAKNIQYF; CDR3 DNA: TGTGCCTGGGGGAGGGCCAAAAACATTCAGTACTTC
clone size: NA; J gene: TRBJ2-5; D gene: TRBD2; V gene: TRBV6-5; CDR3 protein: CASSYQRERVETQYF; CDR3 DNA: TGTGCCAGCAGTTACCAGCGGGAGAGGGTGGAGACCCAGTACTTC
clone size: NA; J gene: TRBJ1-5; D gene: NA; V gene: TRBV18; CDR3 protein: CASRKPGRNQPQHF; CDR3 DNA: TGTGCCAGCCGAAAACCGGGGCGAAATCAGCCCCAGCATTTT
clone size: NA; J gene: TRBJ1-2; D gene: NA; V gene: TRBV29-1; CDR3 protein: CSEVGESGGYTF; CDR3 DNA: TGCAGCGAGGTCGGCGAGTCGGGGGGCTACACCTTC
clone size: NA; J gene: TRBJ2-3; D gene: NA; V gene: TRBV9; CDR3 protein: CASSPPWVSTDTQYF; CDR3 DNA: TGTGCCAGCAGCCCCCCCTGGGTCAGCACAGATACGCAGTATTTT
clone size: NA; J gene: TRBJ2-1; D gene: NA; V gene: TRBV6-6; CDR3 protein: CASSYSIWDREQFF; CDR3 DNA: TGTGCCAGCAGTTACTCTATATGGGATCGGGAGCAGTTCTTC
clone size: NA; J gene: TRBJ2-4; D gene: NA; V gene: TRBV4-1; CDR3 protein: CASSPVGWVENIQYF; CDR3 DNA: TGCGCCAGCAGCCCAGTGGGGTGGGTAGAAAACATTCAGTACTTC
clone size: NA; J gene: TRBJ2-2; D gene: NA; V gene: TRBV6-5; CDR3 protein: CASRVPGNTGELFF; CDR3 DNA: TGTGCCAGCCGAGTCCCGGGAAACACCGGGGAGCTGTTTTTT
clone size: NA; J gene: TRBJ1-2; D gene: NA; V gene: TRBV7-2; CDR3 protein: CASSPMDRAAESGYTF; CDR3 DNA: TGTGCCAGCAGCCCCATGGACAGAGCCGCGGAGAGTGGCTACACCTTC
clone size: NA; J gene: TRBJ1-5; D gene: TRBD1; V gene: TRBV5-1; CDR3 protein: CASSSGTGNQPQHF; CDR3 DNA: TGCGCCAGCAGCTCGGGGACAGGGAATCAGCCCCAGCATTTT
clone size: NA; J gene: TRBJ2-1; D gene: NA; V gene: TRBV5-1; CDR3 protein: CASSLSGPNNEQFF; CDR3 DNA: TGCGCCAGCAGCTTGAGCGGGCCAAACAATGAGCAGTTCTTC
clone size: NA; J gene: TRBJ2-3; D gene: NA; V gene: TRBV27; CDR3 protein: CASSPQLDTQYF; CDR3 DNA: TGTGCCAGCAGTCCTCAGCTGGATACGCAGTATTTT
clone size: NA; J gene: TRBJ1-2; D gene: NA; V gene: TRBV20-1; CDR3 protein: CSASGVGGYTF; CDR3 DNA: TGCAGTGCTTCAGGGGTGGGTGGCTACACCTTC
clone size: NA; J gene: TRBJ2-1; D gene: NA; V gene: TRBV6-1; CDR3 protein: CASSEALSWVFAGSEQFF; CDR3 DNA: TGTGCCAGCAGTGAAGCGCTCAGCTGGGTTTTCGCAGGGAGTGAGCAGTTCTTC